This T cell receptor (beta chain) was recorded in a study of cytomegalovirus exposure and HLA in healthy donors (dated by TCRdb to about 2017). The study in broad terms: An earlier analysis of roughly 570 of the donors reported 276 Gb of sequence data and about 120 million unique TCR beta sequences obtained from about 179 million T cells. In addition to the first cohort of roughly 700 subjects, a separate validation cohort of approximately 120 different subjects was used. In the later analysis, no new phenotypic data were used to find candidate immune exposures; instead, reliance was placed on TCR beta sequences and their occurrence across donors. Of the 398 genotyped donors, over 70% fell in the genetic ancestry cluster associated with self-reported Caucasian donors. Among 398 genotyped donors of the cohort, an average of around 240,000 unique TCR beta nucleotide sequences were sequenced per donor, roughly a sixth of them non-productive. The number of donors typed differed by locus, with 629-630 for A, B, C, DRB1 and DQB1, around 500 for DQA1, 600 to 610 for DPA1, and about 450 for DPB1. In a later analysis, previously published TCR beta repertoires from 500 to 750 donors were re-analyzed and high-resolution HLA genotyping was added so that TCR occurrence patterns could be studied. To decide whether each TCR beta V gene segment behaved as functional or pseudogenic, an earlier analysis of 587 of the donors relied on high-throughput TCR beta sequencing. The study combined high-throughput TCR immunosequencing, statistical association of individual TCRs with disease status, and machine learning to predict cytomegalovirus infection status. About 330 gigabases of sequencing data and roughly 81 million unique TCR sequences made up an early release that covered over 550 HLA-typed donors. HLA typing included class I and class II loci at four-digit resolution. Donor age, sex, ethnicity and CMV serostatus were compiled alongside the repertoire data. Using immunosequencing, the study profiled T cell repertoires from roughly 650 subjects and related those repertoires to cytomegalovirus serostatus. Every repertoire in the discovery cohort had been generated on one and the same sequencing platform. A handful of DR-DQ haplotypes were handled as single units for association and clustering because linkage in the cohort was strong. The study aimed to test whether cataloging public T cell receptors could reveal signatures of past pathogen exposure. A later genetic analysis used genome-wide SNP genotypes for about three fifths of the 666 donors, treating that subset as a discovery cohort. Overall results and qualifications from the work: The cohort was sequenced for TCR beta chains only, and without alpha or paired-chain data the features that could be detected were limited. HLA typing was unavailable for some donors at each locus, so association tests used only the typed subset. Compared with equally common non-associated chains, HLA-associated TCR beta chains in a later analysis were more clonally expanded and had lower generation probabilities. The classifier was reported to diagnose cytomegalovirus status with high specificity and sensitivity in both the original and validation cohorts. According to a later analysis, most CMV-associated TCR beta chains appeared to be HLA-restricted, and the HLA associations seemed to be driven largely by CMV exposure. Because counts were too low, roughly 16 rarely observed V segments, including chromosome 9 orphons, were left out of the earlier analysis of a few hundred of the donors. A few of the identified cytomegalovirus-associated TCR beta chains were confirmed in vitro to be specific for cytomegalovirus antigens. The only immune exposure information available for the cohort was CMV serostatus. Specific HLA alleles were associated with 15,000 to 20,000 TCR beta sequences at a false discovery rate of 0.05 in a later analysis. An earlier analysis of approximately 530 of the donors showed that most TCR beta V segments appeared in productive rearrangements either about 87% or about 30% of the time, which broadly matched IMGT annotations. Linkage disequilibrium might explain the correlated functional status among segregating V segments, but an unknown experimental factor could not be excluded. A cluster of highly shared sequence variants was judged likely to represent a technical artifact of the sequencing pipeline. In the study, roughly 160 TCR beta chains were listed as associated with cytomegalovirus. When HLA alleles, especially DR and DQ, strongly co-occurred, attributing TCR associations to individual alleles was difficult. It was suggested by the authors that the approach could potentially be generalized to other disease states and immunological phenotypes. Compared with the roughly 720-donor mean, donors in an Asian-associated ancestry cluster had fewer N-insertions in productive TCRs, according to a later genetic analysis. Sequencing depth was assumed to be roughly uniform across donors in the presence/absence analyses, though that assumption may not hold. In a later analysis, several top co-occurrence clusters were reported to appear linked to parvovirus B19, influenza, CMV and Epstein-Barr virus. While some public TCRs were present in many individuals, most TCR sequences turned up only very rarely across donors. In a later analysis, the rate of TCR association differed among HLA loci, with DRB1 alleles having the most associated TCRs and HLA-C alleles having the fewest. In a later genetic analysis, a missense DCLRE1C variant was associated with V-gene and J-gene trimming of TCR beta chains, and the association was replicated in an independent cohort. A further reported finding was that TCR beta sequences accurately predicted the HLA-A and HLA-B alleles for most subjects in the first cohort.

Receptors were amplified or captured by the immunoSEQ multiplex PCR assay. For the multiplex PCR, a mixture combining 60 forward primers for TCR Vbeta segments and 13 reverse primers for TCR Jbeta segments was used. Amplification of the CDR3 region of rearranged TCR beta genes was performed with a multiplex PCR assay on genomic DNA. Amplified TCR beta libraries were sequenced as 87-base-pair reads on the Illumina HiSeq System. Under the source paper's analysis protocol: In a later analysis, tens of millions of unique TCR beta chains were counted across the 690 or so repertoires, and roughly 10 million of these chains were shared by at least two donors. A nearest-neighbor algorithm error-corrected the raw reads and collapsed the reads into unique sequences, merging closely related sequences to remove PCR and sequencing errors. Alignment of CDR3 sequences to IMGT reference sequences was used to assign V, D and J gene segments. Each retained sequence needed at least a six-nucleotide match to both a V gene segment and a J gene segment. A rearrangement was called productive if the CDR3 had no stop codons and remained in frame with V and J, and every other rearrangement was called non-productive. CDR3 was defined according to IMGT convention as the region running from the second conserved V-encoded cysteine to the conserved J-encoded phenylalanine. Sequences without an unambiguous match to a single V gene segment were excluded from the earlier analysis of about 600 of the donors. An earlier analysis of 500 to 700 of the donors classified V segments as functional when productive rearrangements were above 56.7% and as segregating when the standard deviation between donors was above 5%. A statistical classification framework was developed to diagnose cytomegalovirus status using the catalog of TCR beta chain sequences. A later analysis assigned V and J genes by comparing TCR nucleotide sequences with IMGT/GENE-DB human TR gene sequences. In a later analysis, CDR3 sequences and most-parsimonious VDJ recombination scenarios were assigned using the TCRdist pipeline. In a later analysis, every TCR beta chain was defined by the combination of its CDR3 amino acid sequence and its V-gene family, and reads without a unique V-gene family were dropped. A later analysis removed over 500 highly shared, low-generation-probability nucleotide sequences to deal with suspected cross-contamination and a sequencing artifact. For each public chain, a later analysis derived a clonal expansion index from normalized ranks of inferred template counts within each repertoire. Generation probabilities in a later analysis came from a VDJ recombination model fitted to out-of-frame rearrangements, and those results were checked against IGoR. In a later analysis, TCR-TCR, TCR-HLA and TCR-CMV co-occurrence was scored with hypergeometric tests, and a repertoire-size bias correction was applied to TCR pairs. In a later analysis, false discovery rates were estimated by permuting HLA or CMV assignments 20 times. A later analysis grouped co-occurring TCRs with DBSCAN, adding TCRdist sequence similarity when clustering within HLA-allele-positive subsets. Co-occurrence clustering excluded repertoires with fewer than 30,000 or more than 120,000 public chains, plus five with anomalous nucleotide sharing. Not all clones reach the TCRdb copy of this immuneACCESS table, which keeps in-frame sequences only. Checked studies attribute under half of the gap to unresolved V genes and leave the rest unexplained. V and J calls and clone size are those listed in that table; D and trimming were worked out from the DNA. This sample lists about 98,000 clones; more than 70% were detected once. Roughly 9.3% of the sample is taken by the ten largest.

This clone was counted many times. The antigen it recognizes is unknown. Base qualities are not at hand, and no much larger clone is one base apart. The cohort comprised 670 or so healthy bone marrow donors. Cohort members were all nominally healthy when sampled, although unrecorded immune exposures were likely present. The donor tested CMV seropositive, placing the donor among the 289 seropositive members of the cohort. Each donor provided a peripheral blood sample, and peripheral blood mononuclear cells were used for TCR beta sequencing. The Qiagen DNeasy Blood Extraction Kit was used to extract genomic DNA from the blood cell samples. Source material: PBMCs. The clonotype comes from a male donor in good health and CMV-seropositive.

This receptor carries the CDR3 CASSHPDRGDHYEQYF. The DNA reads TGTGCCAGCAGCCATCCGGACAGGGGGGATCACTACGAGCAGTACTTC. The rearranged segments are TRBV4-2 and TRBJ2-7, with TRBD1 matching 10 junction bases. Trimmed from V: 3 bases; trimmed from J: 3 bases; junction bases lacking a gene match: 8. The germline V gene gives CDR1 as LGHNA and CDR2 as YNFKEQ. From the cysteine up to the phenylalanine, the CDR3 has a length of 16 residues. The only DNA kept is the CDR3, 48 bases in frame from the first base.